This is a list of T cell receptor beta chains from one sample in a study of blood T cell repertoires in COVID-19. Method: immunoSEQ multiplex PCR; TCRdb's copy keeps in-frame clones and lacks some. This table holds 55,000 to 90,000 clones, 85% to 90% found once. Sequencing was carried out using peripheral blood. The receptors originated from a human donor in a cohort sampled during active COVID-19. The conserved cysteine and the conserved F or W are not part of the CDR3 here.

V gene	J gene	CDR3 protein
TRBV6-4	TRBJ1-2	ASSTGPDRSYT
TRBV6-5	TRBJ1-3	ASSYSIQGDTIY
TRBV10-3	TRBJ2-6	AIRDSGESGANVLT
TRBV5-4	TRBJ2-5	ASSGTAPETQY
TRBV3-1/TRBV3-2	TRBJ2-6	ASSQTSWLGGSGANVLT
TRBV5-4	TRBJ1-2	ASSSRQGGGYT
TRBV7-8	TRBJ2-6	ASSLGGSGANVLT
TRBV28	TRBJ1-2	ASGTGGFRGGYT
TRBV4-1	TRBJ2-3	ASSQDPLGADTQY
TRBV27	TRBJ2-1	ASSPYAGTSYNEQF
TRBV18	TRBJ2-3	ASSPFGWTSGTTSTDTQY
TRBV5-1	TRBJ2-1	ASSLGAGGSYNEQF
TRBV18	TRBJ2-1	ASSPPSTSDGEQF
TRBV19	TRBJ2-1	ASSLTGGFGEQF
TRBV7-8	TRBJ2-5	ASSATGTSEETQY
TRBV7-2	TRBJ2-1	ASSSGASGPWGEQF
TRBV9	TRBJ2-3	ASSGTVQLTDTQY
TRBV7-9	TRBJ1-2	ASWAESNYGYT
TRBV19	TRBJ2-1	ASSLRGNEQF
TRBV6-4	TRBJ1-2	ASNPTERITVNYGYT
TRBV18	TRBJ2-5	ASSPPTVQETQY
TRBV2	TRBJ2-7	ASSDKGFEYEQY
TRBV5-4	TRBJ1-2	ASSFLGDGYT
TRBV7-9	TRBJ1-2	ASSPLEYHRGDAYGYT
TRBV7-3	TRBJ2-1	ASSLDGGEYNEQF
TRBV28	TRBJ2-7	ASSYTVAGGSHEQY
TRBV7-9	TRBJ2-7	ASSPQVWEGYEQY
TRBV7-9	TRBJ1-1	ASSPGTANTEAF
TRBV27	TRBJ2-1	ASSPRGAGYEQF
TRBV19	TRBJ1-1	ASSLSSLNTEAF
TRBV2	TRBJ2-1	ASSAAGTGGYNEQF
TRBV11-2	TRBJ1-1	ASSYRQSEAF
TRBV6-4	TRBJ2-1	ASSPTSGRGNEQF
TRBV27	TRBJ1-6	ASSLSAAGRDSPLH
TRBV5-1	TRBJ2-1	ASSLQTSGTYNEQF
TRBV29-1	TRBJ2-6	SVPGAGANVLT
TRBV7-8	TRBJ2-1	ASSSGGFNNEQF
TRBV27	TRBJ1-5	ASSLGQGPPGQPQH
TRBV6-1	TRBJ1-5	ASREGTVKEQPQH
TRBV4-1	TRBJ1-4	ASSQTGTRNEKLF
TRBV19	TRBJ1-4	ASSIARGEASEKLF
TRBV19	TRBJ2-3	ATSGRPSTDTQY
TRBV5-1	TRBJ2-5	ASSLQGEGETQY
TRBV28	TRBJ2-3	ASSLWASGRQIDTQY
TRBV19	TRBJ1-2	ASSISGQGYGYT
TRBV7-9	TRBJ2-3	ASSLDSGTQY